The 23 T cell receptor beta chains listed next were all sequenced from one sample in a study of blood T cell repertoires in COVID-19. The repertoire was sequenced with immunoSEQ multiplex PCR; TCRdb's copy has only in-frame clones and lacks some. Of more than 95,000 clones listed, approximately 90% are singletons. The sequenced sample consisted of peripheral blood. The origin of the receptors is a man aged 45-65 years with COVID-19, enrolled during active disease.

Here the CDR3 DNA reads TGTGCCAGCAGCCAAAGCAGGGATACGCAGTATTTT. This translates into CASSQSRDTQYF. The V call is TRBV3-1 (or the pseudogene TRBV3-2), the J call TRBJ2-3, with D unresolved. With 2 bases removed from V and 6 bases from J, the gap between germline ends came to 6 bases. This CDR3 is 12 amino acids long. Germline values: CDR1 LGHDT, CDR2 YNNKEL (reference sequence).

The V gene is TRBV7-8, the J gene TRBJ1-4; unclear D gene. The length of the CDR3 is 16 residues. Germline CDR1 and CDR2: SGHVS and FQNEAQ. Between the trimmed V and J ends, which lost 4 bases and 0 bases, there was a span of 12 bases. The CDR3 sequence is CASSSNRFATNEKLFF. CDR3 nucleotides: TGTGCCAGCAGCTCCAACAGATTCGCAACTAATGAAAAACTGTTTTTT. The full variable domain, with the rest looked up from reference TRBV7-8 and TRBJ1-4, is GAGVSQSPRYKVAKRGQDVALRCDPISGHVSLFWYQQALGQGPEFLTYFQNEAQLDKSGLPSDRFFAERPEGSVSTLKIQRTQQEDSAVYLCASSSNRFATNEKLFFGSGTQLSVL.

The chain's CDR3 is CASSRTRWNEKLFF. CDR3 coding DNA: TGTGCCAGCAGCCGGACTAGGTGGAATGAAAAACTGTTTTTT. V is TRBV6-5 and J is TRBJ1-4; unclear D gene. The CDR3 length is 14 residues. V gave up 6 bases and J gave up 5 bases, with 13 bases separating them. The germline gives CDR1 MNHEY, CDR2 SVGAGI.

The chain is built from TRBV14 and TRBJ2-1, with D hard to call. The CDR3 has 14 amino acids. V was shortened by 0 bases and J by 1 base, with 4 bases between the two germline ends. Germline V gene lookup returns CDR1 SGHDN and CDR2 FVKESK. CDR3 bases: TGTGCCAGCAGCCAAGAGGCTTCCTACAATGAGCAGTTCTTC. This gives the protein CASSQEASYNEQFF.

V is TRBV7-3 and J is TRBJ2-1; 11 bases fit TRBD2. From germline, CDR1 is SGHTA and CDR2 FQGTGA. Losses at the gene ends were 0 bases for V and 10 bases for J; bases not matched to a gene: 11. This CDR3 region has 17 residues. The CDR3 here is CASSLTRELAGAGEQFF. The CDR3 DNA reads TGTGCCAGCAGCTTAACGAGGGAACTAGCGGGAGCCGGGGAGCAGTTCTTC.

The gene calls are TRBV19 and TRBJ1-5; TRBD1 agrees at 7 bases. V trimming: 1 base; J trimming: 7 bases; junction bases outside the gene matches: 7. CDR1 LNHDA and CDR2 SQIVND come from the germline V gene (reference sequence). The CDR3 is made up of 15 amino acids. The CDR3 region has the DNA TGTGCCAGTAGTATAGTCAAAGGGGGCGAGCAGCCCCAGCATTTT. Protein product: CASSIVKGGEQPQHF.

The table lists this clone with a count of one. This sequence joins TRBV9 and TRBJ2-7; TRBD2 agrees at 9 bases. CDR1 and CDR2 (germline): SGDLS, YYNGEE. This CDR3 is built from 15 residues. The V segment lost 0 bases and the J segment 10 bases; nucleotides outside the gene matches: 11. The CDR3 spells CASSVGSPAGGPQYF. In DNA form, the CDR3 reads TGTGCCAGCAGCGTAGGTTCGCCGGCGGGAGGGCCCCAGTACTTC.

The chain recombines TRBV5-6 with TRBJ1-5; 7 positions agree with TRBD1. With 2 bases clipped from V and 3 bases from J, the junction kept 5 bases outside the gene matches. Germline lookup yields CDR1 SGHDT and CDR2 YYEEEE. This CDR3 has 15 residues. The chain's CDR3 is CASSLQGTDNQPQHF. CDR3 DNA: TGTGCCAGCAGCTTACAGGGGACAGACAATCAGCCCCAGCATTTT.

The chain couples TRBV7-3 to TRBJ2-1; TRBD2 might be the D (6 bases). The germline V gene has CDR1 SGHTA and CDR2 FQGTGA. The CDR3 is 15 residues long. The ends were cut back, 5 bases at V and 1 base at J, with 12 bases in the middle. The DNA for the CDR3 is TGTGCCAGCAGCCCCGGGGGTAGTTCCTACAATGAGCAGTTCTTC. Amino acid sequence: CASSPGGSSYNEQFF.

The chain uses TRBV30 and TRBJ2-7; D is unresolved. Germline V lookup: CDR1 GTSNPN, CDR2 SVGIG (reference sequence). The CDR3 length is 14 residues. V was cut by 2 bases and J by 0 bases, with 11 bases left in between. CDR3 sequence reads: CAWSKDWSSYEQYV. The CDR3 DNA reads TGTGCCTGGAGTAAAGACTGGAGCTCCTACGAGCAGTACGTC.

This chain links TRBV7-2 with TRBJ2-5; D is ambiguous. CDR3 length: 14 amino acids. Trimming took off 4 bases at V and 2 bases at J, with 11 bases between the two ends. The germline gives CDR1 SGHTA, CDR2 FQGNSA. DNA of the CDR3: TGTGCCAGCAGCTCGACATTTGCGCAAGAGACCCAGTACTTC. Its translation: CASSSTFAQETQYF. Using reference TRBV7-2 and TRBJ2-5 for the parts outside the CDR3, the full variable domain is GAGVSQSPSNKVTEKGKDVELRCDPISGHTALYWYRQSLGQGLEFLIYFQGNSAPDKSGLPSDRFSAERTGGSVSTLTIQRTQQEDSAVYLCASSSTFAQETQYFGPGTRLLVL.

For the CDR3, the DNA is TGTGCCTGGACCCGGGACAGGGTCACAGATACGCAGTATTTT. Residues: CAWTRDRVTDTQYF. The rearrangement links TRBV30 to TRBJ2-3, with 9 nucleotides matching TRBD1. The germline CDR1 and CDR2 sequences are GTSNPN and SVGIG (reference sequence). Germline trimming cut 4 bases from V and 2 bases from J; bases unmatched to any gene: 4. The CDR3 contains 14 residues.

The chain joins TRBV5-1 to TRBJ2-7, with 9 bases lining up with TRBD2. This CDR3 has 15 residues. Looked up from germline, CDR1 is SGHRS and CDR2 is YFSETQ. V shed 0 bases, J shed 5 bases, and the junction held 6 bases outside the gene matches. CDR3 in amino acids: CASSLELAGPNEQYF. The CDR3 coding sequence is TGCGCCAGCAGCTTGGAGCTAGCGGGGCCCAACGAGCAGTACTTC. The variable domain in full, with the rest retrieved from reference TRBV5-1 and TRBJ2-7, is KAGVTQTPRYLIKTRGQQVTLSCSPISGHRSVSWYQQTPGQGLQFLFEYFSETQRNKGNFPGRFSGRQFSNSRSEMNVSTLELGDSALYLCASSLELAGPNEQYFGPGTRLTVT.

This CDR3 is CASSGSSDRAYEQYF. As DNA, the CDR3 is TGTGCCAGCAGCGGATCTAGCGATCGAGCCTACGAGCAGTACTTC. The chain joins TRBV7-9 to TRBJ2-7; possible D gene TRBD2, 6 bases. The CDR3 consists of 15 residues. V lost 5 bases to trimming and J lost 2 bases, with 16 bases between them. CDR1 and CDR2 from the germline V gene are SEHNR and FQNEAQ (reference sequence).

The chain carries TRBV7-8 and TRBJ1-5; a weak D match, TRBD1 (5 bases). The germline gives CDR1 SGHVS, CDR2 FQNEAQ. The V gene lost 5 bases and the J gene lost 2 bases, with 10 bases spanning the gap. CDR3 size: 14 residues. CDR3 DNA: TGTGCCAGCAGCCCCCAGGGCGGCAATCAGCCCCAGCATTTT. As protein: CASSPQGGNQPQHF.

The V call is TRBV7-2, the J call TRBJ2-1, with TRBD2 matching 7 bases. V was pared by 3 bases and J by 10 bases, with 12 bases of the junction left unmatched. Germline CDR1 reads SGHTA; CDR2 reads FQGNSA. The CDR3 consists of 15 residues. This CDR3 is CASSFGGSWVGEQFF. The CDR3 nucleotides read TGTGCCAGCAGCTTCGGCGGGAGTTGGGTTGGGGAGCAGTTCTTC.

The rearrangement links TRBV7-2 to TRBJ2-1, with 7 bases lining up with TRBD2. Germline CDR1 and CDR2: SGHTA and FQGNSA. V dropped 5 bases and J dropped 10; count of bases not matched to a gene: 11. The CDR3 contains 14 residues. The CDR3 DNA is TGTGCCAGCAGCCAGGTGGCGGGAGCCCTGGAGCAGTTCTTC. Protein sequence: CASSQVAGALEQFF.

The genes are TRBV7-9 and TRBJ1-2; 10 positions agree with TRBD1. Germline V gene lookup returns CDR1 SEHNR and CDR2 FQNEAQ (reference sequence). Trimming at V came to 5 bases and at J to 6 bases, leaving 9 bases not matched to a gene. The CDR3 runs to 15 residues. CDR3 coding DNA: TGTGCCAGCAGCCGAGGTGGGACAGGGGACAATGGCTACACCTTC. This sequence encodes CASSRGGTGDNGYTF.

The chain uses TRBV9 and TRBJ2-7, with 11 bases aligning to TRBD2. Germline lookup yields CDR1 SGDLS and CDR2 YYNGEE. The V gene end was trimmed by 3 bases and the J gene end by 8 bases; junction bases not matched to a gene: 4. CDR3 length: 13 residues. Written as DNA, the CDR3 is TGTGCCAGCAGCGCCGGGACTAGCGGTAAGCAGTACGTC. Its translation is CASSAGTSGKQYV.

DNA for the CDR3: TGTGCCAGCAGCTTACCGACTAGCGGGAGGGGCACCGGGGAGCTGTTTTTT. Its protein product is CASSLPTSGRGTGELFF. The chain is built from TRBV7-9 and TRBJ2-2; TRBD2 matches at 14 bases. This CDR3 is built from 17 residues. Per germline, CDR1 SEHNR and CDR2 FQNEAQ (reference sequence). V shed 2 bases, J shed 4 bases, and the junction held 3 bases outside the gene matches. Filled out from reference TRBV7-9 and TRBJ2-2, the complete variable domain reads DTGVSQNPRHKITKRGQNVTFRCDPISEHNRLYWYRQTLGQGPEFLTYFQNEAQLEKSRLLSDRFSAERPKGSFSTLEIQRTEQGDSAMYLCASSLPTSGRGTGELFFGEGSRLTVL.

The chain links TRBV7-2 to TRBJ1-2; D is perhaps TRBD1 (5 bases). V was shortened by 5 bases and J by 5 bases, with 21 bases between the two germline ends. This CDR3 comprises 16 residues. Germline V CDR1 and CDR2: SGHTA, FQGNSA. The CDR3 reads CASSPGAQPTLYGYTF. CDR3 nucleotides: TGTGCCAGCAGCCCTGGGGCGCAACCAACCCTATATGGCTACACCTTC.

The V and J genes are TRBV7-2 and TRBJ1-1, with a possible D match to TRBD1 (6 bases). CDR3 length equals 13 residues. Germline V gene lookup returns CDR1 SGHTA and CDR2 FQGNSA. Trimming left V 2 bases short and J 10 bases short, with 14 bases between. CDR3: CASSLSWTDGAFF. Here the CDR3 DNA reads TGTGCCAGCAGCTTAAGTTGGACAGATGGAGCTTTCTTT. Looking up the rest from reference TRBV7-2 and TRBJ1-1 gives the full variable domain: GAGVSQSPSNKVTEKGKDVELRCDPISGHTALYWYRQSLGQGLEFLIYFQGNSAPDKSGLPSDRFSAERTGGSVSTLTIQRTQQEDSAVYLCASSLSWTDGAFFGQGTRLTVV.

The rearrangement uses TRBV4-2 and TRBJ2-3; 11 bases are a match to TRBD2. The CDR3 is 18 residues long. V dropped 3 bases and J dropped 3; count of bases not matched to a gene: 11. Germline CDR1 reads LGHNA; CDR2 reads YNFKEQ. CDR3 DNA: TGTGCCAGCAGCCAGGGGAATCGACTAGCGGGAAAAACAGATACGCAGTATTTT. Translation: CASSQGNRLAGKTDTQYF.